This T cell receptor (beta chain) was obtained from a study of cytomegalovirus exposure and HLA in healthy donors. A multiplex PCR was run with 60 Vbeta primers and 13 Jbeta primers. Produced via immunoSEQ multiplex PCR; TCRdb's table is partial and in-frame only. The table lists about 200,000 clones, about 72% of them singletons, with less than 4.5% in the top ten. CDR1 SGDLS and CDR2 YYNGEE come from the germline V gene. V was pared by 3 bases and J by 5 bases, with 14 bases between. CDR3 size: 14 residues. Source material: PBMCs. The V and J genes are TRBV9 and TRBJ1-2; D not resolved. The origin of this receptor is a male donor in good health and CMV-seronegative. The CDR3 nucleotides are TGTGCCAGCAGCGCGCAGGTCACTCTATATGGCTACACCTTC. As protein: CASSAQVTLYGYTF.